This entry lists 22 T cell receptor beta chains sequenced from one sample in a study of Tregs in tolerant kidney transplant recipients. The assay was immunoSEQ multiplex PCR, and TCRdb's table has in-frame clones only and misses some. The sample lists around 230,000 clones, around 81% occurring once. The material sequenced was CD4+ T cells from blood. These receptors were obtained from a human donor in good health.

This clone was found once. The V gene is TRBV5-1, the J gene TRBJ2-1, with 11 bases that match TRBD2. The germline gives CDR1 SGHRS, CDR2 YFSETQ. This CDR3 comprises 15 residues. J lost 5 bases, V lost 4 bases, and 5 bases had no gene match. The CDR3 bases are TGCGCCAGCAGCACGACTAGCGGGGCCCACAATGAGCAGTTCTTC. Amino acids: CASSTTSGAHNEQFF.

V usage is TRBV14 and J usage is TRBJ1-4; D is undetermined. Germline V gives CDR1 SGHDN, CDR2 FVKESK. The CDR3 runs to 13 residues. Trimming stripped 0 bases from V and 4 bases from J, with 3 bases between. Written as DNA, the CDR3 is TGTGCCAGCAGCCAAGATCGTAATGAAAAACTGTTTTTT. Amino acid sequence: CASSQDRNEKLFF.

The rearrangement joins TRBV7-9 to TRBJ1-3, with a possible D match to TRBD1 (6 bases). V was shortened by 5 bases and J by 0 bases, with 14 bases between the two germline ends. Per the germline V gene, CDR1 is SEHNR and CDR2 is FQNEAQ (reference sequence). The CDR3 totals 16 residues. CDR3 in DNA: TGTGCCAGCAGCCAGAGACAGGCGAGCTCTGGAAACACCATATATTTT. Translated, it gives CASSQRQASSGNTIYF.

The rearrangement uses TRBV7-2 and TRBJ2-7; no firm D call. The V end was cut by 2 bases, the J end by 6 bases, with 8 bases between. The CDR3 length is 12 residues. Germline CDR1 is SGHTA and CDR2 is FQGNSA. The chain's CDR3 is CASSLRALEQYF. For the CDR3, the DNA is TGTGCCAGCAGCTTAAGGGCCCTCGAGCAGTACTTC.

The chain recombines TRBV2 with TRBJ2-1; D ambiguous. Looked up from germline, CDR1 is SNHLY and CDR2 is FYNNEI. The CDR3 spans 15 residues. V was trimmed by 4 bases and J by 7 bases, leaving 17 bases between them. CDR3 DNA: TGTGCCAGCAGTGTCAGTCTCGGGTTACAGAATGAGCAGTTCTTC. Protein product: CASSVSLGLQNEQFF.

Here the CDR3 DNA reads TGTGCCAGCAGCCGCCATGGACAGGGGGCTCTTTCACCCCTCCACTTT. Amino acids: CASSRHGQGALSPLHF. The chain is built from TRBV7-3 and TRBJ1-6, with 11 positions matching TRBD1. CDR1 and CDR2 from the germline V gene are SGHTA and FQGTGA. V lost 5 bases and J lost 9; bases outside the gene matches: 9. The CDR3 is made up of 16 amino acids.

This rearrangement joins TRBV7-8 to TRBJ2-3; TRBD2 agrees at 7 bases. The CDR3 is made up of 16 amino acids. V lost 1 base, J lost 5 bases, and 9 bases stayed unmatched. The germline V gene encodes CDR1 SGHVS and CDR2 FQNEAQ. DNA of the CDR3: TGTGCCAGCAGCTTAGTTCTTTCTAGCGGTGTAGATACGCAGTATTTT. This translates into CASSLVLSSGVDTQYF. The full variable domain, with the rest looked up from reference TRBV7-8 and TRBJ2-3, is GAGVSQSPRYKVAKRGQDVALRCDPISGHVSLFWYQQALGQGPEFLTYFQNEAQLDKSGLPSDRFFAERPEGSVSTLKIQRTQQEDSAVYLCASSLVLSSGVDTQYFGPGTRLTVL.

This chain joins TRBV19 and TRBJ2-2; 11 bases line up with TRBD1. Germline V lookup: CDR1 LNHDA, CDR2 SQIVND (reference sequence). V lost 10 bases and J lost 3; bases outside the gene matches: 13. The CDR3 runs to 17 residues. Here the CDR3 DNA reads TGTGCCACGAGGGACAGGGGGAGAGGTGGGGACACCGGGGAGCTGTTTTTT. It specifies CATRDRGRGGDTGELFF.

This chain joins TRBV6-1 and TRBJ1-5; D is perhaps TRBD1 (6 bases). The germline V and J ends were trimmed by 6 bases and 3 bases, with 15 bases remaining between them. The length of the CDR3 is 15 residues. From germline, CDR1 is MNHNS and CDR2 SASEGT. The CDR3 DNA reads TGTGCCAGCAGCGCCCCAAGGACAGCCAATCAGCCCCAGCATTTT. This gives the protein CASSAPRTANQPQHF.

V gene TRBV6-5 combines with J gene TRBJ1-1; D is unclear. Trimming took off 6 bases at V and 7 bases at J, with 12 bases between the two ends. CDR3 length: 12 amino acids. The germline gives CDR1 MNHEY, CDR2 SVGAGI. The CDR3 region has the DNA TGTGCCAGCAGCTTTGCCGGGATTGAAGCTTTCTTT. Translation gives CASSFAGIEAFF.

V is TRBV7-6 and J is TRBJ2-5; D is unclear. Germline CDR1 SGHVS, CDR2 FNYEAQ. The CDR3 sequence is 12 residues long. Trimming shortened V by 5 bases and J by 4 bases, and 8 bases separated the two germline ends. The CDR3 region has the DNA TGTGCCAGCAGCGCCGGAAGAGAGACCCAGTACTTC. This encodes CASSAGRETQYF.

V usage is TRBV6-6 and J usage is TRBJ1-2; 7 nucleotides align to TRBD1. The V gene end was trimmed by 6 bases and the J gene end by 2 bases; junction bases not matched to a gene: 12. This CDR3 comprises 16 residues. Germline-derived CDR1 and CDR2 are MNHNY and SVGAGI (reference sequence). DNA of the CDR3: TGTGCCAGCAGGGTCGGGACAGCATCTCCGAACTATGGCTACACCTTC. Translated: CASRVGTASPNYGYTF.

The chain combines TRBV6-6 with TRBJ2-1; D remains unclear. Germline loops: CDR1 MNHNY, CDR2 SVGAGI (reference sequence). Deletions cut 5 bases from V and 5 bases from J, with 10 bases between. This CDR3 contains 13 residues. The CDR3 bases are TGTGCCAGCAGTGTACCAAATAACAATGAGCAGTTCTTC. The encoded protein is CASSVPNNNEQFF.

The chain carries TRBV15 and TRBJ2-1; possible D gene TRBD2, 6 bases. Germline lookup yields CDR1 LNHNV and CDR2 YYDKDF (reference sequence). The CDR3 spans 15 residues. V gave up 1 base and J gave up 10 bases, with 17 bases separating them. The CDR3 region has the DNA TGTGCCACCAGCAGAGGCCCCCGACTAGTATTAGAGCAGTTCTTC. Protein product: CATSRGPRLVLEQFF.

V gene TRBV5-4 combines with J gene TRBJ2-5, with TRBD2 matching over 14 bases. The CDR3 contains 13 residues. V shed 4 bases and J 13 bases; nucleotides not matched to a gene: 6. From germline, CDR1 is SGHNT and CDR2 YYREEE (reference sequence). The CDR3 DNA is TGTGCCAGCAGCCCCGGGACTAGCGGGGGCCGGTACTTC. Protein product: CASSPGTSGGRYF.

This chain uses TRBV19 with TRBJ1-2; no clear D gene. The V end was cut by 2 bases, the J end by 6 bases, with 7 bases between. Per germline, CDR1 LNHDA and CDR2 SQIVND (reference sequence). There are 12 residues in the CDR3. CDR3 coding DNA: TGTGCCAGTAGTATAAGTGCGGATGGCTACACCTTC. It specifies CASSISADGYTF.

The V and J genes are TRBV9 and TRBJ2-5; D unresolved. Germline CDR1 reads SGDLS; CDR2 reads YYNGEE. The CDR3 covers 15 residues. Trimming removed 3 bases from V and 2 bases from J, with 14 bases in between. The DNA of the CDR3 is TGTGCCAGCAGCGCCCAATTGAGGCCACAAGAGACCCAGTACTTC. It encodes CASSAQLRPQETQYF.

The chain links TRBV7-8 to TRBJ2-6; 7 positions agree with TRBD2. This CDR3 has 16 residues. Germline V CDR1 and CDR2: SGHVS, FQNEAQ. The V segment lost 2 bases and the J segment 0 bases; nucleotides outside the gene matches: 1. CDR3 DNA sequence: TGTGCCAGCAGCTTACGCGGGAGCTCTGGGGCCAACGTCCTGACTTTC. Protein: CASSLRGSSGANVLTF.

V gene TRBV10-3 combines with J gene TRBJ1-2; no reliable D call. This CDR3 contains 11 residues. The germline V and J ends were trimmed by 4 bases and 5 bases, with 5 bases remaining between them. Per germline, CDR1 ENHRY and CDR2 SYGVKD. The CDR3 loop reads CAISAGYGYTF. The CDR3 bases are TGTGCCATCAGTGCAGGATATGGCTACACCTTC.

The chain recombines TRBV7-9 with TRBJ1-4; 7 nucleotides match TRBD1. With V trimmed by 5 bases and J by 6 bases, 9 bases remained unmatched. The CDR3 consists of 15 residues. The germline gives CDR1 SEHNR, CDR2 FQNEAQ (reference sequence). CDR3 region: CASSPRQGMDEKLFF. Written as DNA, the CDR3 is TGTGCCAGCAGCCCCCGACAGGGAATGGATGAAAAACTGTTTTTT.

CDR3 nucleotides: TGTGCCAGCAGCTTGCCCACTAGCGGCGAGACCCAGTACTTC. Protein product: CASSLPTSGETQYF. This chain uses TRBV5-4 with TRBJ2-5; 8 bases agree with TRBD2. V trimming: 1 base; J trimming: 5 bases; junction bases outside the gene matches: 4. The CDR3 is 14 amino acids. CDR1 and CDR2 (germline): SGHNT, YYREEE (reference sequence).

The rearrangement joins TRBV6-1 to TRBJ1-2; perhaps TRBD1 as D (6 bases). This CDR3 comprises 13 residues. Germline lookup yields CDR1 MNHNS and CDR2 SASEGT. Between the trimmed V and J ends, which lost 6 bases and 2 bases, there was a span of 10 bases. The CDR3 DNA follows: TGTGCCAGCAGGGGGGACAACAACTATGGCTACACCTTC. It yields the protein CASRGDNNYGYTF.